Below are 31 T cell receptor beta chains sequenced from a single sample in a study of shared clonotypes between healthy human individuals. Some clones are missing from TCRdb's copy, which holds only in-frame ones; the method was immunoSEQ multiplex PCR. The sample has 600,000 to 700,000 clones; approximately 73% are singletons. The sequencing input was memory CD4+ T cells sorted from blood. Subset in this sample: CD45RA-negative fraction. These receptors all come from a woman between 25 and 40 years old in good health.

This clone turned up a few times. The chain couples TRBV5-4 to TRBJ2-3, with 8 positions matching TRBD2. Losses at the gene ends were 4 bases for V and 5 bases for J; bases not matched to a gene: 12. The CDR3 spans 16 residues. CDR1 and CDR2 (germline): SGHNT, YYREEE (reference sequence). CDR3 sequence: CASSQESGSLGDTQYF. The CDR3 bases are TGTGCCAGCAGCCAGGAGAGCGGGAGTCTAGGAGATACGCAGTATTTT.

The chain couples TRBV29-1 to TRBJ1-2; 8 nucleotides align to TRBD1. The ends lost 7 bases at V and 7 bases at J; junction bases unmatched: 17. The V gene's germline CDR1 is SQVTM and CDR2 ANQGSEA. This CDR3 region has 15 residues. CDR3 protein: CSARPKDRGSGGYTF. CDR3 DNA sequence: TGCAGCGCTCGCCCTAAAGACAGGGGATCAGGTGGCTACACCTTC.

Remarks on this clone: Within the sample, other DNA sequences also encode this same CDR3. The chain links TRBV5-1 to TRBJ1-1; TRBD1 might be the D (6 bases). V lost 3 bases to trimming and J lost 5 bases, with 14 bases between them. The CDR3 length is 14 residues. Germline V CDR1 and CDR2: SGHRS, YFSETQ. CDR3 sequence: CASSSGAEGTEAFF. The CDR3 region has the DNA TGCGCCAGCAGCTCGGGGGCTGAAGGGACTGAAGCTTTCTTT.

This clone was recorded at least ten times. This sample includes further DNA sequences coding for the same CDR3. DNA of the CDR3: TGCGCCAGCAGCATGGACAGCAGCTCCTACAATGAGCAGTTCTTC. This codes for CASSMDSSSYNEQFF. This chain joins TRBV5-1 and TRBJ2-1, with D possibly matching TRBD1 (6 bases). V was pared by 4 bases and J by 0 bases, with 11 bases between. The CDR3 totals 15 residues. Per germline, CDR1 SGHRS and CDR2 YFSETQ. Complete variable domain (other parts from reference TRBV5-1 and TRBJ2-1): KAGVTQTPRYLIKTRGQQVTLSCSPISGHRSVSWYQQTPGQGLQFLFEYFSETQRNKGNFPGRFSGRQFSNSRSEMNVSTLELGDSALYLCASSMDSSSYNEQFFGPGTRLTVL.

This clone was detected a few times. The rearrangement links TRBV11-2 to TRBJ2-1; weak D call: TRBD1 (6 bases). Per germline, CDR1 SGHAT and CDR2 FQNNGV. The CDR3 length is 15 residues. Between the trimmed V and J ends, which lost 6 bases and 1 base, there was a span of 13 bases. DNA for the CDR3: TGTGCCAGCAGTTCCATGACAGGTTCCTACAATGAGCAGTTCTTC. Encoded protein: CASSSMTGSYNEQFF.

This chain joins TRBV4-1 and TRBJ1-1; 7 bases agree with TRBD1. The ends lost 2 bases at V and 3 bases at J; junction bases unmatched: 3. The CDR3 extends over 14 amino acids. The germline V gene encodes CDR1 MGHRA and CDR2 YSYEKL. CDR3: CASSQWDSYTEAFF. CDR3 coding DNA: TGCGCCAGCAGCCAATGGGACAGCTACACTGAAGCTTTCTTT.

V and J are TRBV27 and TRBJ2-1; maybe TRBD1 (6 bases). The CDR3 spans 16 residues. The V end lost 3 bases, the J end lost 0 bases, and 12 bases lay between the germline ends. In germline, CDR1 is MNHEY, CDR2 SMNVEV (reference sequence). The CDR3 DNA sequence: TGTGCCAGCAGTTTCCTCAGGGGCTACTCCTACAATGAGCAGTTCTTC. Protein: CASSFLRGYSYNEQFF.

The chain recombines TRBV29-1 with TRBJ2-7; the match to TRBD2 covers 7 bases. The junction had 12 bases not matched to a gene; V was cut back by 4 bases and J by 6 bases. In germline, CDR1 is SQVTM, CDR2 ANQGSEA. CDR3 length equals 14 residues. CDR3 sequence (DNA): TGCAGCGTTGCCGGTCGCCGGGGGGTGGGCGAGCAGTACTTC. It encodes CSVAGRRGVGEQYF.

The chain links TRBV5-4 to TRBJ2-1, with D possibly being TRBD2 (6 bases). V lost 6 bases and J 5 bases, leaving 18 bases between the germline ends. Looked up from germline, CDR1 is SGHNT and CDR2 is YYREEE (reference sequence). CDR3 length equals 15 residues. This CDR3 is CASTPSMAGNNEQFF. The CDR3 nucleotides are TGTGCCAGCACCCCGTCTATGGCGGGGAACAATGAGCAGTTCTTC. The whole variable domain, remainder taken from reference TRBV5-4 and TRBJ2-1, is ETGVTQSPTHLIKTRGQQVTLRCSSQSGHNTVSWYQQALGQGPQFIFQYYREEENGRGNFPPRFSGLQFPNYSSELNVNALELDDSALYLCASTPSMAGNNEQFFGPGTRLTVL.

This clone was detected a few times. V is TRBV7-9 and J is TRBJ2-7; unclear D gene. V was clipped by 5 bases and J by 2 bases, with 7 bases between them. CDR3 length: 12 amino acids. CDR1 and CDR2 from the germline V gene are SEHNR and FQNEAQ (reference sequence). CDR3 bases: TGTGCCAGCAGCCGAATTACCTACGAGCAGTACTTC. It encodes CASSRITYEQYF. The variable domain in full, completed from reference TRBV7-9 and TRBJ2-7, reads DTGVSQNPRHKITKRGQNVTFRCDPISEHNRLYWYRQTLGQGPEFLTYFQNEAQLEKSRLLSDRFSAERPKGSFSTLEIQRTEQGDSAMYLCASSRITYEQYFGPGTRLTVT.

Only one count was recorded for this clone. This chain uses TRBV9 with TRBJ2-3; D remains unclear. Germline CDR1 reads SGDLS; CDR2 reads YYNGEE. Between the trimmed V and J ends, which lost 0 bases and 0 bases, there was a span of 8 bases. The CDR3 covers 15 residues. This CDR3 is CASSVGQRSTDTQYF. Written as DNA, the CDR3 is TGTGCCAGCAGCGTAGGGCAGCGCAGCACAGATACGCAGTATTTT.

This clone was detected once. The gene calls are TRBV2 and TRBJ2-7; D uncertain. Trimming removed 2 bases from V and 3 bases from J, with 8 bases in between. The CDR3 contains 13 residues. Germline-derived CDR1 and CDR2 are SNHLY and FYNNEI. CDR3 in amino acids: CASSEQHRYEQYF. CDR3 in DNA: TGTGCCAGCAGTGAACAACACCGCTACGAGCAGTACTTC.

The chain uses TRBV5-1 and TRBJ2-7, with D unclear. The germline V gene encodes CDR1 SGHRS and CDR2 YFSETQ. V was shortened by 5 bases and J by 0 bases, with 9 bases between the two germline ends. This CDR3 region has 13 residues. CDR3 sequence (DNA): TGCGCCAGCAGAGGTGGGAACTCCTACGAGCAGTACTTC. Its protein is CASRGGNSYEQYF.

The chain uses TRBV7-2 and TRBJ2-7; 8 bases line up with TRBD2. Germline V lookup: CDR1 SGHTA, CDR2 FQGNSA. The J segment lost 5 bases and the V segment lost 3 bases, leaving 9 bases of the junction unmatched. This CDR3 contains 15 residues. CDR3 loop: CASSLVAGSRNEQYF. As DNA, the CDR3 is TGTGCCAGCAGCTTGGTAGCGGGGTCAAGGAACGAGCAGTACTTC. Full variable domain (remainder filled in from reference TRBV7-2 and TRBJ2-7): GAGVSQSPSNKVTEKGKDVELRCDPISGHTALYWYRQSLGQGLEFLIYFQGNSAPDKSGLPSDRFSAERTGGSVSTLTIQRTQQEDSAVYLCASSLVAGSRNEQYFGPGTRLTVT.

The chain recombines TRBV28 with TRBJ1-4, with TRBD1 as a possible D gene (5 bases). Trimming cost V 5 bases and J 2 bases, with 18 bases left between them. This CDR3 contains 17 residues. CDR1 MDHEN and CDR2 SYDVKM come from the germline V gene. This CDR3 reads CASSLTTGTSTNEKLFF. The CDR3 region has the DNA TGTGCCAGCAGTCTCACGACCGGGACTTCGACTAATGAAAAACTGTTTTTT. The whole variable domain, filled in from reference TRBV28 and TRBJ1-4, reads DVKVTQSSRYLVKRTGEKVFLECVQDMDHENMFWYRQDPGLGLRLIYFSYDVKMKEKGDIPEGYSVSREKKERFSLILESASTNQTSMYLCASSLTTGTSTNEKLFFGSGTQLSVL.

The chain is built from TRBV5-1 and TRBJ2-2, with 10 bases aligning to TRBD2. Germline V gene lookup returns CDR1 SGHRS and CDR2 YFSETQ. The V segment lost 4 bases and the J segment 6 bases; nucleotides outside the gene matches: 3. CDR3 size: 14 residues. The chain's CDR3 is CASSAGTSAGELFF. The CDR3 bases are TGCGCCAGCAGCGCAGGGACTAGCGCCGGGGAGCTGTTTTTT.

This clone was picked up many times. As DNA, the CDR3 is TGCGCCAGCAGAGGGGATAGGGCTACGCAGTATTTT. Translation: CASRGDRATQYF. V is TRBV10-2 and J is TRBJ2-3; D might be TRBD1 (5 bases). Trimming stripped 6 bases from V and 8 bases from J, with 12 bases between. The germline gives CDR1 WSHSY, CDR2 SAAADI. The CDR3 extends over 12 amino acids.

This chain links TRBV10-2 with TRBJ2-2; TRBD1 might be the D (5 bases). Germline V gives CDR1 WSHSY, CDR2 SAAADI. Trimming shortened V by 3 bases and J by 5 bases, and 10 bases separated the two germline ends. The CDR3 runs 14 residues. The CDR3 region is CASSDRVETGELFF. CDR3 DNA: TGCGCCAGCAGTGACAGGGTCGAAACCGGGGAGCTGTTTTTT.

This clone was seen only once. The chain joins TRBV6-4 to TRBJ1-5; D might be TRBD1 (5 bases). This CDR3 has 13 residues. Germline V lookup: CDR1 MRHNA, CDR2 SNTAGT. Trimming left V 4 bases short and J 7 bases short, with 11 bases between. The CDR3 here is CASSVRQGQPQHF. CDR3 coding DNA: TGTGCCAGCAGTGTAAGGCAGGGCCAGCCCCAGCATTTT.

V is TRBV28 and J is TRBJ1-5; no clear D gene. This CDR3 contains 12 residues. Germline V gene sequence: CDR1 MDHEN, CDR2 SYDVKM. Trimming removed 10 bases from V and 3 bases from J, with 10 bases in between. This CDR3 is CATLTLNQPQHF. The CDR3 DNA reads TGTGCCACCTTGACCCTCAATCAGCCCCAGCATTTT.

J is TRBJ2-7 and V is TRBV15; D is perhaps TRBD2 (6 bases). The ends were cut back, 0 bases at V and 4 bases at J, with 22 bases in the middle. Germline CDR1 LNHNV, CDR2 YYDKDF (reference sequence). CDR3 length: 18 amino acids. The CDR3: CATSREPTARGGGYEQYF. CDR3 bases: TGTGCCACCAGCAGAGAACCGACAGCCCGGGGAGGAGGTTACGAGCAGTACTTC. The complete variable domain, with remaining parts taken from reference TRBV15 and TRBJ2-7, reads DAMVIQNPRYQVTQFGKPVTLSCSQTLNHNVMYWYQQKSSQAPKLLFHYYDKDFNNEADTPDNFQSRRPNTSFCFLDIRSPGLGDTAMYLCATSREPTARGGGYEQYFGPGTRLTVT.

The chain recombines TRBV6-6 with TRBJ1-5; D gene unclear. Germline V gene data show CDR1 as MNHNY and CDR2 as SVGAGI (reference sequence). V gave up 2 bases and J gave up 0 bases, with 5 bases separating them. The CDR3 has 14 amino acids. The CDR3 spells CASSYGNSNQPQHF. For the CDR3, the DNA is TGTGCCAGCAGTTACGGAAATAGCAATCAGCCCCAGCATTTT.

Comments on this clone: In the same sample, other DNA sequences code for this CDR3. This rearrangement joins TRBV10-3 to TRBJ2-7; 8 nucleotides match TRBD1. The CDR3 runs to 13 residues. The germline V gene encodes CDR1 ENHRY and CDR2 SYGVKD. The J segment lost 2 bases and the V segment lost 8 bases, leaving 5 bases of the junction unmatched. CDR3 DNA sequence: TGTGCCATCTCCGGGACAGGCGCCTACGAGCAGTACTTC. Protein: CAISGTGAYEQYF.

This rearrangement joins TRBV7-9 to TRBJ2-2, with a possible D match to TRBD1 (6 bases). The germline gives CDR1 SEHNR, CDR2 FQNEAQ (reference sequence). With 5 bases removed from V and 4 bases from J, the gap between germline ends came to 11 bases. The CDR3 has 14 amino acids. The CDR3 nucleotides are TGTGCCAGCAGCCAACAGGGCGGCACCGGGGAGCTGTTTTTT. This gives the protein CASSQQGGTGELFF.

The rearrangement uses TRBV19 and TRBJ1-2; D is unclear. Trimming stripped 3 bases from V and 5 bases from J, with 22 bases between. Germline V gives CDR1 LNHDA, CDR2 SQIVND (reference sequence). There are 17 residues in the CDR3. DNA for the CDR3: TGTGCCAGTAGTATCTTTGGGGTAGTTGGGGTCGGATATGGCTACACCTTC. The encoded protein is CASSIFGVVGVGYGYTF.

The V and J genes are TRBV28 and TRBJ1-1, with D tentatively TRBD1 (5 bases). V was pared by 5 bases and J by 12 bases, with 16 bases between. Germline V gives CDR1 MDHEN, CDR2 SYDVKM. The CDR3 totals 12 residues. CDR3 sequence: CASSLYVGETFF. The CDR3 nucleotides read TGTGCCAGCAGTCTTTATGTGGGGGAAACTTTCTTT. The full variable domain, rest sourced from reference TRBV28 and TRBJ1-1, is DVKVTQSSRYLVKRTGEKVFLECVQDMDHENMFWYRQDPGLGLRLIYFSYDVKMKEKGDIPEGYSVSREKKERFSLILESASTNQTSMYLCASSLYVGETFFGQGTRLTVV.

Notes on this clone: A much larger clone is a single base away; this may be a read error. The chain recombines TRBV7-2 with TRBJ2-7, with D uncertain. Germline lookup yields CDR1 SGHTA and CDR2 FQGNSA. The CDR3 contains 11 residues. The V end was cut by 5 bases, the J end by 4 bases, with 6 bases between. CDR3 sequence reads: CASSPSYEQYF. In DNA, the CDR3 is TGTGCCAGCAGCCCCTCGTACGAGCAGTACTTC. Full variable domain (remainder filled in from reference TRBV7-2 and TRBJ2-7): GAGVSQSPSNKVTEKGKDVELRCDPISGHTALYWYRQSLGQGLEFLIYFQGNSAPDKSGLPSDRFSAERTGGSVSTLTIQRTQQEDSAVYLCASSPSYEQYFGPGTRLTVT.

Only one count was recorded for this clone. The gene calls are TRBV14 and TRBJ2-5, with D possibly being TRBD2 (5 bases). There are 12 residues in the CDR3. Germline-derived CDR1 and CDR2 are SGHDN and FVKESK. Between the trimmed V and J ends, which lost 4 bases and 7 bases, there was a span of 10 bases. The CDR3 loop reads CASSPLGGTQYF. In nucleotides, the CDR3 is TGTGCCAGCAGCCCGCTAGGAGGGACCCAGTACTTC.

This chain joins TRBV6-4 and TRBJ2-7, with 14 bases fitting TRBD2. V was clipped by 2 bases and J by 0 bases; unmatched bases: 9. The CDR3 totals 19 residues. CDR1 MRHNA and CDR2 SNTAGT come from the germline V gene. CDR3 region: CASSDGSTSGRAFSYEQYF. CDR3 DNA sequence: TGTGCCAGCAGTGACGGTTCGACTAGCGGGAGGGCCTTCTCCTACGAGCAGTACTTC.

The CDR3 DNA reads as TGTGCCGCGAGCCGCGGGAGTAACTACGAGCAGTACTTC. Translated, it gives CAASRGSNYEQYF. The chain has TRBV6-1 and TRBJ2-7; TRBD2 matches 7 bases. V trimming: 11 bases; J trimming: 3 bases; junction bases outside the gene matches: 10. CDR3 length: 13 residues. Per germline, CDR1 MNHNS and CDR2 SASEGT.

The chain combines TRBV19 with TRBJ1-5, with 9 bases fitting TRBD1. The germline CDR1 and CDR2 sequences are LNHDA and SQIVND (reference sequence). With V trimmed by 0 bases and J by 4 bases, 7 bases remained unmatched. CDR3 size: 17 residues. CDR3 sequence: CASSIDGDRVGNQPQHF. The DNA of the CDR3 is TGTGCCAGTAGTATAGATGGGGACAGGGTAGGAAATCAGCCCCAGCATTTT.